This T cell receptor (beta chain) was observed in a study of blood T cell repertoires in COVID-19. V was cut by 8 bases and J by 5 bases, with 10 bases left in between. The CDR3 consists of 11 residues. The germline V gene encodes CDR1 LNHNV and CDR2 YYDKDF (reference sequence). Some clones are missing from TCRdb's copy, which holds only in-frame ones; the method was immunoSEQ multiplex PCR. The table lists 100,000 to 150,000 clones, more than 60% of them singletons. The receptor comes from a man between 50 and 59 years old with acute or convalescent COVID-19. The chain is built from TRBV15 and TRBJ2-7; weak D call: TRBD2 (5 bases). Specimen: peripheral blood. The CDR3 sequence is CATGTRDEQYF. The DNA for the CDR3 is TGTGCCACCGGAACTAGGGACGAGCAGTACTTC.